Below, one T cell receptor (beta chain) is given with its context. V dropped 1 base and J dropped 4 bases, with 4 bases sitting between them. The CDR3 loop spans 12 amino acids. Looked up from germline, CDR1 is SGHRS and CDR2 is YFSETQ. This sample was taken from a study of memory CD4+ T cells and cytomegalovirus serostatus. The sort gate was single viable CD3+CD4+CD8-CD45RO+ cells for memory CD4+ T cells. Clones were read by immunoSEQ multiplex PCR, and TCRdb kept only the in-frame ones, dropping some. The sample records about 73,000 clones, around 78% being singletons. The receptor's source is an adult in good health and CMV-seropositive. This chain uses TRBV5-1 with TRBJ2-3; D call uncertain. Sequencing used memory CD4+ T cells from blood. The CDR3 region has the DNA TGCGCCAGCAGCTTGACTTCAGATACGCAGTATTTT. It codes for CASSLTSDTQYF. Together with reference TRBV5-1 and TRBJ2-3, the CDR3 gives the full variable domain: KAGVTQTPRYLIKTRGQQVTLSCSPISGHRSVSWYQQTPGQGLQFLFEYFSETQRNKGNFPGRFSGRQFSNSRSEMNVSTLELGDSALYLCASSLTSDTQYFGPGTRLTVL.